One sample yielded the 10 T cell receptor beta chains listed below, sequenced in a study of blood T cell repertoires in COVID-19. Clones were sequenced by immunoSEQ multiplex PCR, and TCRdb holds only the in-frame ones, with some missing. The table records approximately 100,000 clones, around 83% of them present only once. The sample consisted of peripheral blood. All receptors derive from a human donor in a cohort sampled during active COVID-19.

This clone was seen only a few times. The gene calls are TRBV11-2 and TRBJ2-3; possible D gene TRBD1, 5 bases. Germline V gives CDR1 SGHAT, CDR2 FQNNGV. V lost 7 bases to trimming and J lost 2 bases, with 19 bases between them. This CDR3 region has 16 residues. CDR3 amino acids: CASTMKRGSSTDTQYF. The DNA of the CDR3 is TGTGCCAGCACAATGAAAAGGGGCTCGTCCACAGATACGCAGTATTTT.

This clone was picked up many times. The chain recombines TRBV19 with TRBJ2-6, with 9 bases that match TRBD2. V lost 0 bases to trimming and J lost 3 bases; unmatched junction nucleotides: 0. The CDR3 totals 16 residues. Germline V gene lookup returns CDR1 LNHDA and CDR2 SQIVND (reference sequence). The CDR3 loop reads CASSIDSGSGANVLTF. The CDR3 nucleotides read TGTGCCAGTAGTATAGATAGCGGGAGTGGGGCCAACGTCCTGACTTTC.

The gene calls are TRBV2 and TRBJ2-7; TRBD1 aligns across 9 bases. Trimming removed 2 bases from V and 5 bases from J; junction bases left unmatched: 4. Germline loops: CDR1 SNHLY, CDR2 FYNNEI. This CDR3 is built from 14 residues. In DNA, the CDR3 is TGTGCCAGCAGTGAACCGGGACAGGGCCACGAGCAGTACTTC. Its protein product is CASSEPGQGHEQYF.

This sequence joins TRBV28 and TRBJ2-4; no reliable D call. Between the trimmed V and J ends, which lost 2 bases and 12 bases, there was a span of 11 bases. The CDR3 consists of 12 residues. CDR1 is MDHEN, CDR2 SYDVKM, per germline. CDR3 nucleotide sequence: TGTGCCAGCAGTTTAACAGCACAGCATCAGTACTTC. Protein product: CASSLTAQHQYF. The entire variable domain, with the rest obtained from reference TRBV28 and TRBJ2-4, is as follows: DVKVTQSSRYLVKRTGEKVFLECVQDMDHENMFWYRQDPGLGLRLIYFSYDVKMKEKGDIPEGYSVSREKKERFSLILESASTNQTSMYLCASSLTAQHQYFGAGTRLSVL.

This rearrangement joins TRBV7-3 to TRBJ2-7; tentatively, D is TRBD1 (5 bases). Trimming removed 5 bases at V and 2 bases at J, with 19 bases between. This CDR3 contains 16 residues. Germline V lookup: CDR1 SGHTA, CDR2 FQGTGA. Here the CDR3 reads CASSPTPGRVPYEQYF. The CDR3 nucleotides are TGTGCCAGCAGCCCTACACCGGGCAGGGTTCCCTACGAGCAGTACTTC.

This chain joins TRBV18 and TRBJ1-6; D uncertain. The CDR3 runs to 16 residues. Trimming took 3 bases from V and 3 from J, leaving 12 bases between them. Looked up from germline, CDR1 is KGHSH and CDR2 is LQKENI. CDR3 residues: CASSPTRSSYNSPLHF. The CDR3 DNA is TGTGCCAGCTCACCGACGAGGTCGAGCTATAATTCACCCCTCCACTTT.

This rearrangement joins TRBV5-1 to TRBJ2-5, with D maybe TRBD1 (6 bases). Germline V gene sequence: CDR1 SGHRS, CDR2 YFSETQ. Between the trimmed V and J ends, which lost 3 bases and 1 base, there was a span of 10 bases. This CDR3 contains 14 residues. The chain's CDR3 is CASSSQGFQETQYF. The CDR3, as DNA: TGCGCCAGCAGCTCACAGGGTTTCCAAGAGACCCAGTACTTC.

The chain is built from TRBV7-9 and TRBJ2-7, with TRBD2 identical over 13 bases. V trimming: 5 bases; J trimming: 5 bases; junction bases outside the gene matches: 3. CDR1 and CDR2 (germline): SEHNR, FQNEAQ (reference sequence). This CDR3 region has 14 residues. DNA of the CDR3: TGTGCCAGCAGCATCGGACTAGCGGGGGACGAGCAGTACTTC. Translating gives CASSIGLAGDEQYF.

The gene calls are TRBV4-3 and TRBJ2-7, with a tentative D call TRBD2 (6 bases). This CDR3 is built from 16 residues. Per the germline V gene, CDR1 is LGHNA and CDR2 is YSLEER. Trimming cost V 4 bases and J 1 base, with 17 bases left between them. The CDR3 is CASSLLGQAGSYEQYF. The CDR3 DNA reads TGCGCCAGCAGCCTCCTCGGGCAGGCGGGGTCCTACGAGCAGTACTTC.

The chain recombines TRBV7-2 with TRBJ2-7; 9 bases agree with TRBD2. The CDR3 runs 15 residues. CDR1 is SGHTA, CDR2 FQGNSA, per germline. Losses at the gene ends were 0 bases for V and 3 bases for J; bases not matched to a gene: 3. The CDR3 bases are TGTGCCAGCAGCTTAGCAGTGACTAGCGGCTACGAGCAGTACTTC. Translation: CASSLAVTSGYEQYF.